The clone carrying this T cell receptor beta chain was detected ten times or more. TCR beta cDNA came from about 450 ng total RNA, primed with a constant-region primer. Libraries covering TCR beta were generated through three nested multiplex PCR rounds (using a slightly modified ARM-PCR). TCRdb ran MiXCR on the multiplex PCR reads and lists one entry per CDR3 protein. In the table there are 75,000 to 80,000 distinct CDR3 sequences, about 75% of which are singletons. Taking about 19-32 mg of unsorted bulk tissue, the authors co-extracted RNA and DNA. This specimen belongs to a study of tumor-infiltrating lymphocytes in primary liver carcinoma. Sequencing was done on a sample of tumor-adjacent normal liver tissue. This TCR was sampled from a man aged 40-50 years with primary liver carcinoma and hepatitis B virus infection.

CDR3 in DNA: TGTGCCAGCAGCTTAGTAAGCCACAATGAGCAGTTCTTC. Amino acid sequence: CASSLVSHNEQFF. The chain joins TRBV7-9 to TRBJ2-1, with D uncertain. Germline loops: CDR1 SEHNR, CDR2 FQNEAQ (reference sequence). V lost 1 base and J lost 5, with 6 bases in between. This CDR3 comprises 13 residues.